These 10 T cell receptor beta chains share one sample of origin, sequenced in a study of blood T cell repertoires in COVID-19 (dated by TCRdb to 2019 to 2021). Receptor libraries were prepared by the immunoSEQ multiplex PCR assay. Held by TCRdb, this immuneACCESS table contains in-frame sequences only and omits some clones. Under half of the omission traces to an unresolved V gene where checked; the cause of the rest is unknown. This sample has approximately 79,000 clones in its table, and roughly 88% of those were observed once. Of the sample, approximately 20% is held by the ten largest clones. The sequenced material came from peripheral blood. The receptors shown here come from a woman in her forties or fifties with acute or convalescent COVID-19.

The chain uses TRBV7-3 and TRBJ2-1; 8 bases are a match to TRBD1. CDR3 size: 13 residues. Per germline, CDR1 SGHTA and CDR2 FQGTGA. With 5 bases clipped from V and 6 bases from J, the junction kept 3 bases outside the gene matches. CDR3 coding DNA: TGTGCCAGCAGCCTTACAGGGGGCAATGAGCAGTTCTTC. Amino acid sequence: CASSLTGGNEQFF. The variable domain in full, completed from reference TRBV7-3 and TRBJ2-1, reads GAGVSQTPSNKVTEKGKYVELRCDPISGHTALYWYRQSLGQGPEFLIYFQGTGAADDSGLPNDRFFAVRPEGSVSTLKIQRTERGDSAVYLCASSLTGGNEQFFGPGTRLTVL.

CDR3 nucleotide sequence: TGCGCCAGCAGCGTGGGACAGGGGGCCTACGAGCAGTACTTC. Encoded protein: CASSVGQGAYEQYF. The V call is TRBV5-1, the J call TRBJ2-7, with 11 nucleotides matching TRBD1. The germline CDR1 and CDR2 sequences are SGHRS and YFSETQ. CDR3 length equals 14 residues. V dropped 4 bases and J dropped 2; count of bases not matched to a gene: 2.

V and J are TRBV6-2 or TRBV6-3 and TRBJ2-7, with D uncertain. Germline V lookup: CDR1 MNHEY, CDR2 SVGEGT. The CDR3 totals 13 residues. V lost 3 bases, J lost 4 bases, and 10 bases lay in between. The CDR3 protein is CASSYADLYEQYF. Written as DNA, the CDR3 is TGTGCCAGCAGTTATGCGGATTTGTACGAGCAGTACTTC.

The rearrangement joins TRBV12-3 or TRBV12-4 to TRBJ2-3; TRBD2 aligns across 10 bases. The CDR3 consists of 13 residues. J was trimmed by 3 bases and V by 7 bases; bases with no gene match: 1. CDR3 DNA sequence: TGTGCCAGCAAACTAGCGGGGACAGATACGCAGTATTTT. The encoded protein is CASKLAGTDTQYF.

The chain employs TRBV29-1 and TRBJ2-2; D call uncertain. The CDR3 is 11 amino acids. V dropped 5 bases and J dropped 6 bases, with 7 bases sitting between them. Germline V gives CDR1 SQVTM, CDR2 ANQGSEA. The DNA of the CDR3 is TGCAGCGTTTTACGCGCCGGGGAGCTGTTTTTT. Amino acids: CSVLRAGELFF.

This clone was seen once. The chain joins TRBV5-1 to TRBJ2-1, with a tentative D call TRBD2 (6 bases). V was clipped by 0 bases and J by 14 bases, with 18 bases between them. CDR1 and CDR2 from the germline V gene are SGHRS and YFSETQ. The CDR3 totals 14 residues. The CDR3 spells CASSLESSPGGKFF. CDR3 bases: TGCGCCAGCAGCTTGGAATCCTCTCCCGGGGGAAAGTTCTTC.

J is TRBJ2-5 and V is TRBV5-1; 8 bases agree with TRBD1. Germline-derived CDR1 and CDR2 are SGHRS and YFSETQ. Trimming took 5 bases from V and 4 from J; bases not matched to a gene: 7. The CDR3 sequence is 14 residues long. The CDR3 here is CASRATGELETQYF. Here the CDR3 DNA reads TGCGCCAGCAGAGCGACAGGGGAATTAGAGACCCAGTACTTC. Complete variable domain (other parts from reference TRBV5-1 and TRBJ2-5): KAGVTQTPRYLIKTRGQQVTLSCSPISGHRSVSWYQQTPGQGLQFLFEYFSETQRNKGNFPGRFSGRQFSNSRSEMNVSTLELGDSALYLCASRATGELETQYFGPGTRLLVL.

The genes are TRBV6-2 or TRBV6-3 and TRBJ1-1; tentative D call: TRBD1 (5 bases). This CDR3 has 15 amino acids. Trimming left V 3 bases short and J 1 base short, with 12 bases between. Germline V lookup: CDR1 MNHEY, CDR2 SVGEGT. This chain's CDR3 is CASSYVWGRNTEAFF. CDR3 nucleotide sequence: TGTGCCAGCAGTTATGTGTGGGGCCGGAACACTGAAGCTTTCTTT.

CDR3 nucleotide sequence: TGTGCCAGCAGCCATAAACAGGGCTACGGTTCACCCCTCCACTTT. Encoded protein: CASSHKQGYGSPLHF. This chain uses TRBV3-1 (or the pseudogene TRBV3-2) with TRBJ1-6, with D possibly matching TRBD1 (6 bases). The CDR3 runs to 15 residues. Per germline, CDR1 LGHDT and CDR2 YNNKEL (reference sequence). V was trimmed by 3 bases and J by 9 bases, leaving 15 bases between them.

The V gene is TRBV6-6, the J gene TRBJ2-7, with TRBD1 identical over 11 bases. The CDR3 is 14 residues long. Germline CDR1 and CDR2: MNHNY and SVGAGI (reference sequence). J was trimmed by 3 bases and V by 6 bases; bases with no gene match: 4. CDR3 amino acids: CASRDGTGGYEQYF. DNA for the CDR3: TGTGCCAGCAGAGACGGGACAGGGGGCTACGAGCAGTACTTC.